Below are 8 T cell receptor beta chains sequenced from a single sample in a study of Ad26.COV2.S vaccination and SARS-CoV-2 variants. The sample's treatment: 15 to 20 received Ad26.COV2.S at low or high dose, single or two shots; 5 received placebo; per-sample allocation not given. Sampling took place 63 days after the first vaccine or placebo injection. Clones were read by immunoSEQ multiplex PCR, and TCRdb kept only the in-frame ones, dropping some. The sample includes approximately 400,000 clones, about 88% seen only once; the top ten take approximately 3.5%. The material sequenced was peripheral blood, taken in a trial of Ad26.COV2.S vaccine versus placebo. Receptors originate from a person between 18 and 60 years old who received the Ad26.COV2.S COVID-19 vaccine or a placebo.

V gene TRBV7-8 combines with J gene TRBJ1-5; tentatively, D is TRBD1 (5 bases). Between the trimmed V and J ends, which lost 7 bases and 4 bases, there was a span of 14 bases. The CDR3 is made up of 14 amino acids. The germline V gene has CDR1 SGHVS and CDR2 FQNEAQ. This CDR3 is CASTEGVLNQPQHF. The CDR3 DNA sequence: TGTGCCAGCACCGAAGGGGTCTTGAATCAGCCCCAGCATTTT.

The V call is TRBV29-1, the J call TRBJ2-7; D is uncertain. This CDR3 is 18 amino acids long. V was cut by 4 bases and J by 0 bases, with 25 bases left in between. Germline values: CDR1 SQVTM, CDR2 ANQGSEA. Here the CDR3 DNA reads TGCAGCGTTGGGGGAAGGGTCATTCTATCCATAAGCTCCTACGAGCAGTACTTC. This encodes CSVGGRVILSISSYEQYF.

The gene calls are TRBV6-2 or TRBV6-3 and TRBJ2-1; possibly TRBD1 or TRBD2 for D (6 bases each). The CDR3 is made up of 15 amino acids. The germline gives CDR1 MNHEY, CDR2 SVGEGT. The V gene lost 2 bases and the J gene lost 3 bases, with 11 bases spanning the gap. For the CDR3, the DNA is TGTGCCAGCAGTTACCGAGGGGGGCACTACAATGAGCAGTTCTTC. Its protein is CASSYRGGHYNEQFF.

The chain couples TRBV6-5 to TRBJ2-2, with unresolved D. CDR3 length equals 13 residues. The V gene's germline CDR1 is MNHEY and CDR2 SVGAGI. The V and J ends lost 5 bases and 3 bases respectively, with 7 bases between them. DNA of the CDR3: TGTGCCAGCAGTCACGAATACACCGGGGAGCTGTTTTTT. Its protein product is CASSHEYTGELFF.

V and J are TRBV4-1 and TRBJ2-2; D unresolved. The ends were cut back, 2 bases at V and 8 bases at J, with 6 bases in the middle. CDR1 and CDR2 (germline): MGHRA, YSYEKL. CDR3 length equals 12 residues. This CDR3 is CASSQLWGELFF. The CDR3 coding sequence is TGCGCCAGCAGCCAATTATGGGGGGAGCTGTTTTTT.

J is TRBJ2-7 and V is TRBV7-9; 7 bases are shared with TRBD2. The CDR3 extends over 14 amino acids. The V segment lost 5 bases and the J segment 4 bases; nucleotides outside the gene matches: 8. Germline V CDR1 and CDR2: SEHNR, FQNEAQ (reference sequence). CDR3 DNA sequence: TGTGCCAGCAGCACCCCGGGGGGTATTTACGAGCAGTACTTC. Its translation: CASSTPGGIYEQYF. The full variable domain, completed using reference TRBV7-9 and TRBJ2-7, is DTGVSQNPRHKITKRGQNVTFRCDPISEHNRLYWYRQTLGQGPEFLTYFQNEAQLEKSRLLSDRFSAERPKGSFSTLEIQRTEQGDSAMYLCASSTPGGIYEQYFGPGTRLTVT.

The V gene is TRBV27, the J gene TRBJ2-7; D may correspond to TRBD1 or TRBD2 (6 bases each). Germline V lookup: CDR1 MNHEY, CDR2 SMNVEV (reference sequence). This CDR3 spans 14 amino acids. The V end was cut by 3 bases, the J end by 4 bases, with 13 bases between. CDR3 bases: TGTGCCAGCAGTTTGGGGGGCTTGGTGTACGAGCAGTACTTC. Translation gives CASSLGGLVYEQYF.

J is TRBJ2-1 and V is TRBV18; 7 nucleotides agree with TRBD1. The CDR3 spans 14 residues. Germline CDR1 is KGHSH and CDR2 is LQKENI. V was clipped by 5 bases and J by 7 bases; unmatched bases: 8. The DNA of the CDR3 is TGTGCCAGCTCATTCGACAGGGACCTTAATGAGCAGTTCTTC. This codes for CASSFDRDLNEQFF.